The 32 T cell receptor beta chains below were found in one sample sequenced in a study of blood T cell repertoires in COVID-19. Measured with immunoSEQ multiplex PCR; TCRdb has only the in-frame clones, and not every one. Among 150,000 to 190,000 clones listed, about four fifths were seen once. Sequences were obtained from peripheral blood. These receptor sequences come from a man in his sixties with acute or convalescent COVID-19.

This clone has a handful of counts. The chain joins TRBV12-3 or TRBV12-4 to TRBJ2-3, with no clear D. The CDR3 runs 12 residues. Trimming removed 6 bases at V and 2 bases at J, with 6 bases between. In DNA form, the CDR3 reads TGTGCCAGCAGGAGGTACACAGATACGCAGTATTTT. It specifies CASRRYTDTQYF.

The chain is built from TRBV9 and TRBJ2-1; D might be TRBD2 (6 bases). The CDR3 has 15 residues. Trimming shortened V by 0 bases and J by 6 bases, and 13 bases separated the two germline ends. From germline, CDR1 is SGDLS and CDR2 YYNGEE. Here the CDR3 reads CASSVEGVSGNEQFF. The CDR3 DNA reads as TGTGCCAGCAGCGTAGAGGGAGTTAGCGGCAATGAGCAGTTCTTC. The full variable domain, completed using reference TRBV9 and TRBJ2-1, is DSGVTQTPKHLITATGQRVTLRCSPRSGDLSVYWYQQSLDQGLQFLIQYYNGEERAKGNILERFSAQQFPDLHSELNLSSLELGDSALYFCASSVEGVSGNEQFFGPGTRLTVL.

This clone was picked up one time. This chain connects TRBV7-2 to TRBJ2-7; 7 bases are a match to TRBD1. CDR1 SGHTA and CDR2 FQGNSA come from the germline V gene. The CDR3 is 15 residues long. V lost 5 bases and J lost 1; bases outside the gene matches: 8. The chain's CDR3 is CASSAGQDPSYEQYF. CDR3 coding DNA: TGTGCCAGCAGCGCCGGACAGGACCCTTCCTACGAGCAGTACTTC.

The V call is TRBV19, the J call TRBJ1-5, with D possibly being TRBD1 (5 bases). This CDR3 has 15 residues. Trimming took 1 base from V and 1 from J, leaving 8 bases between them. The germline V gene has CDR1 LNHDA and CDR2 SQIVND (reference sequence). CDR3 sequence reads: CASSIAGVSNQPQHF. The CDR3 coding sequence is TGTGCCAGTAGTATAGCGGGGGTAAGCAATCAGCCCCAGCATTTT. Drawing the rest from reference TRBV19 and TRBJ1-5, the complete variable domain is DGGITQSPKYLFRKEGQNVTLSCEQNLNHDAMYWYRQDPGQGLRLIYYSQIVNDFQKGDIAEGYSVSREKKESFPLTVTSAQKNPTAFYLCASSIAGVSNQPQHFGDGTRLSIL.

V is TRBV3-1 (or the pseudogene TRBV3-2) and J is TRBJ2-2; 13 bases align to TRBD2. V lost 6 bases to trimming and J lost 0 bases; unmatched junction nucleotides: 4. This CDR3 spans 17 amino acids. CDR1 is LGHDT and CDR2 is YNNKEL in the germline V gene (reference sequence). The CDR3 nucleotides read TGTGCCAGCAGGGGACTAGCGGGGAGATCGAACACCGGGGAGCTGTTTTTT. Amino acid sequence: CASRGLAGRSNTGELFF.

The chain carries TRBV27 and TRBJ1-1, with D tentatively TRBD1 (5 bases). The germline CDR1 and CDR2 sequences are MNHEY and SMNVEV (reference sequence). The CDR3 spans 15 residues. V lost 6 bases and J lost 2, with 16 bases in between. The CDR3 loop is CASSHRGAVNTEAFF. The CDR3 DNA reads TGTGCCAGCAGCCACCGTGGGGCGGTCAACACTGAAGCTTTCTTT.

The V and J genes are TRBV27 and TRBJ2-7, with TRBD1 matching over 10 bases. CDR1 and CDR2 (germline): MNHEY, SMNVEV (reference sequence). The CDR3 runs to 14 residues. The V segment lost 6 bases and the J segment 0 bases; nucleotides outside the gene matches: 2. CDR3 in amino acids: CASRRQGASYEQYF. In nucleotides, the CDR3 is TGTGCCAGCAGAAGACAGGGGGCCTCCTACGAGCAGTACTTC.

The genes are TRBV30 and TRBJ2-1, with 10 bases aligning to TRBD2. V lost 5 bases and J lost 7; bases outside the gene matches: 5. CDR3 length: 13 residues. The germline V gene encodes CDR1 GTSNPN and CDR2 SVGIG (reference sequence). The CDR3 reads CAWEREGSNEQFF. The CDR3 region has the DNA TGTGCCTGGGAGCGGGAGGGAAGTAATGAGCAGTTCTTC.

The rearrangement links TRBV9 to TRBJ2-1, with 8 nucleotides matching TRBD1. This CDR3 comprises 14 residues. The V gene end was trimmed by 4 bases and the J gene end by 7 bases; junction bases not matched to a gene: 7. Germline V gene data show CDR1 as SGDLS and CDR2 as YYNGEE. DNA for the CDR3: TGTGCCAGCAGCCCCCAGGGGGCAGGGAATGAGCAGTTCTTC. Translated: CASSPQGAGNEQFF.

This clone was seen only a few times. The chain is built from TRBV28 and TRBJ2-5, with TRBD2 matching over 14 bases. CDR3 size: 15 residues. Trimming took 7 bases from V and 5 from J; bases not matched to a gene: 6. CDR1 is MDHEN, CDR2 SYDVKM, per germline. The CDR3 DNA follows: TGTGCCAGCACCGGGACTAGCGGGAGTCGGGAGACCCAGTACTTC. Protein product: CASTGTSGSRETQYF.

The chain combines TRBV6-2 or TRBV6-3 with TRBJ2-2; 9 bases map to TRBD1. Germline values: CDR1 MNHEY, CDR2 SVGEGT. This CDR3 spans 17 amino acids. Trimming took 7 bases from V and 0 from J; bases not matched to a gene: 9. The CDR3 protein is CASTPMGQGTNTGELFF. DNA for the CDR3: TGTGCCAGCACCCCTATGGGACAGGGTACGAACACCGGGGAGCTGTTTTTT.

V is TRBV7-6 and J is TRBJ2-6; the match to TRBD1 covers 7 bases. J gave up 5 bases and V 6 bases, and 10 bases lay outside the gene matches. The CDR3 has 16 residues. Germline CDR1 SGHVS, CDR2 FNYEAQ. CDR3 amino acids: CASSKEGGAWANVLTF. DNA for the CDR3: TGTGCCAGCAGTAAAGAAGGGGGCGCCTGGGCCAACGTCCTGACTTTC.

This chain connects TRBV23-1 to TRBJ1-5, with 7 bases identical to TRBD1. TRBV23-1 is filed as an ORF, its function uncertain. The V and J ends lost 1 base and 0 bases, in that order; junction bases with no gene match: 6. This CDR3 has 17 residues. The DNA of the CDR3 is TGCGCCAGCAGTCAATGGGGGACAGCAGATAGCAATCAGCCCCAGCATTTT. It codes for CASSQWGTADSNQPQHF.

This clone was seen only a few times. V and J are TRBV30 and TRBJ2-6; 8 bases match TRBD1. V lost 2 bases to trimming and J lost 0 bases; unmatched junction nucleotides: 6. Germline CDR1 and CDR2: GTSNPN and SVGIG (reference sequence). This CDR3 is built from 17 residues. The CDR3 loop is CAWSKGQGYSGANVLTF. CDR3 DNA: TGTGCCTGGAGTAAAGGACAGGGCTACTCTGGGGCCAACGTCCTGACTTTC. Full variable domain (missing parts from reference TRBV30 and TRBJ2-6): SQTIHQWPATLVQPVGSPLSLECTVEGTSNPNLYWYRQAAGRGLQLLFYSVGIGQISSEVPQNLSASRPQDRQFILSSKKLLLSDSGFYLCAWSKGQGYSGANVLTFGAGSRLTVL.

The chain joins TRBV21-1 to TRBJ2-7; TRBD1 reflects the table's D call only, with no check against the DNA. TRBV21-1 is termed a pseudogene. The CDR3 has 14 residues. In nucleotides, the CDR3 is TGTGCCAGCAGCGGGCGAGTGGTTTCCTACGAGCAGTACTTC. Encoded protein: CASSGRVVSYEQYF.

This clone has only a few counts. This chain connects TRBV27 to TRBJ1-1; 8 bases line up with TRBD1. The CDR3 loop spans 13 amino acids. Germline V gene lookup returns CDR1 MNHEY and CDR2 SMNVEV (reference sequence). V lost 5 bases, J lost 11 bases, and 10 bases stayed unmatched. CDR3 amino acids: CASSPPTGVKAFF. In DNA form, the CDR3 reads TGTGCCAGCAGTCCCCCGACAGGGGTCAAGGCTTTCTTT.

The chain has TRBV5-4 and TRBJ1-5, with D perhaps matching TRBD1 (5 bases). V gave up 0 bases and J gave up 7 bases, with 14 bases separating them. CDR1 and CDR2 (germline): SGHNT, YYREEE (reference sequence). The CDR3 extends over 15 amino acids. The CDR3 loop is CASSLGGTQGQPQHF. The CDR3 coding sequence is TGTGCCAGCAGCTTGGGCGGGACTCAGGGACAGCCCCAGCATTTT.

The gene calls are TRBV28 and TRBJ2-7; TRBD2 might be the D (5 bases). Trimming pared 6 bases from V and 2 bases from J, leaving 20 bases between. The CDR3 loop spans 16 amino acids. Germline V CDR1 and CDR2: MDHEN, SYDVKM. CDR3 DNA: TGTGCCAGCAGAACGCAATCGGGATCGACCCCCTACGAGCAGTACTTC. It yields the protein CASRTQSGSTPYEQYF.

The chain joins TRBV7-6 to TRBJ2-1, with 8 bases identical to TRBD2. V trimming: 6 bases; J trimming: 5 bases; junction bases outside the gene matches: 12. This CDR3 spans 16 amino acids. Germline V gene sequence: CDR1 SGHVS, CDR2 FNYEAQ. CDR3 residues: CASSHDDLAGNNEQFF. CDR3 DNA: TGTGCCAGCAGTCACGACGACTTAGCGGGGAACAATGAGCAGTTCTTC.

This chain connects TRBV5-1 to TRBJ2-7, with 7 bases identical to TRBD2. Germline CDR1 SGHRS, CDR2 YFSETQ. The CDR3 covers 15 residues. Germline trimming cut 3 bases from V and 7 bases from J; bases unmatched to any gene: 13. The CDR3 loop reads CASSSGLRDSTEQYF. The CDR3 DNA reads as TGCGCCAGCAGCTCGGGACTACGGGACTCTACGGAGCAGTACTTC.

The chain has TRBV7-9 and TRBJ1-2, with 9 positions matching TRBD1. The germline V gene has CDR1 SEHNR and CDR2 FQNEAQ (reference sequence). The CDR3 is made up of 15 amino acids. The V gene end was trimmed by 3 bases and the J gene end by 7 bases; junction bases not matched to a gene: 9. CDR3 nucleotides: TGTGCCAGCAGCTTGCACAGGGGGCAAGAGGCTGGCTACACCTTC. This translates into CASSLHRGQEAGYTF.

The CDR3 coding sequence is TGTGCCAGCATGTCATCTGGAAACACCATATATTTT. Amino acids: CASMSSGNTIYF. The chain recombines TRBV27 with TRBJ1-3; no firm D call. The CDR3 covers 12 residues. Germline V CDR1 and CDR2: MNHEY, SMNVEV (reference sequence). V lost 7 bases and J 1 base, leaving 5 bases between the germline ends.

The rearrangement links TRBV29-1 to TRBJ2-6, with D tentatively TRBD2 (5 bases). The CDR3 has 15 amino acids. Germline CDR1 is SQVTM and CDR2 is ANQGSEA. Trimming left V 2 bases short and J 0 bases short, with 8 bases between. The DNA for the CDR3 is TGCAGCGTTGAAAGCGGAAGCTCTGGGGCCAACGTCCTGACTTTC. Translating gives CSVESGSSGANVLTF.

The rearrangement links TRBV5-6 to TRBJ1-1, with D possibly TRBD1 on 6 matching bases. Germline V gene lookup returns CDR1 SGHDT and CDR2 YYEEEE. CDR3 size: 14 residues. With 0 bases removed from V and 1 base from J, the gap between germline ends came to 7 bases. The DNA for the CDR3 is TGTGCCAGCAGCTTGGGACAGGAGAACACTGAAGCTTTCTTT. Amino acids: CASSLGQENTEAFF.

The gene calls are TRBV14 and TRBJ1-2; D unresolved. V was cut by 4 bases and J by 8 bases, with 11 bases left in between. Germline V lookup: CDR1 SGHDN, CDR2 FVKESK. This CDR3 has 12 amino acids. CDR3 in DNA: TGTGCCAGCAGCCTCGCCTCCGAGGGCTACACCTTC. Translation: CASSLASEGYTF.

The chain employs TRBV24-1 and TRBJ2-2; the D is unclear. This CDR3 is built from 15 residues. From germline, CDR1 is KGHDR and CDR2 SFDVKD. V lost 0 bases and J lost 3, with 7 bases in between. In DNA form, the CDR3 reads TGTGCCACCAGTGATTTGTCACTTGACACCGGGGAGCTGTTTTTT. It specifies CATSDLSLDTGELFF.

The V and J genes are TRBV7-2 and TRBJ2-1; D is unresolved. The CDR3 extends over 12 amino acids. Trimming removed 1 base from V and 14 bases from J, with 12 bases in between. Per the germline V gene, CDR1 is SGHTA and CDR2 is FQGNSA. The CDR3 sequence is CASSLDESREFF. The CDR3 DNA follows: TGTGCCAGCAGCTTAGATGAGTCCCGGGAGTTCTTC.

As regards this clone: The same CDR3 is also encoded by other DNA sequences in this sample. The chain combines TRBV11-2 with TRBJ1-1; D gene ambiguous. Trimming removed 1 base at V and 2 bases at J, with 5 bases between. Looked up from germline, CDR1 is SGHAT and CDR2 is FQNNGV. The CDR3 sequence is 13 residues long. The CDR3 bases are TGTGCCAGCAGCTTAGGACTAAACACTGAAGCTTTCTTT. Protein product: CASSLGLNTEAFF.

The chain links TRBV6-2 or TRBV6-3 to TRBJ2-7; 15 nucleotides match TRBD2. Unmatched junction bases numbered 13, after V lost 2 bases and J lost 5 bases. The CDR3 contains 19 residues. Germline V gene sequence: CDR1 MNHEY, CDR2 SVGEGT. The CDR3 loop reads CASSYPPHRGLAGGNEQYF. CDR3 in DNA: TGTGCCAGCAGTTACCCCCCTCACCGCGGACTAGCGGGGGGGAACGAGCAGTACTTC.

The chain uses TRBV28 and TRBJ1-3; D remains unclear. The CDR3 covers 15 residues. V lost 2 bases and J lost 2, with 10 bases in between. Germline loops: CDR1 MDHEN, CDR2 SYDVKM. The CDR3 DNA follows: TGTGCCAGCAGTTTAGGGAGGGTTACTGGAAACACCATATATTTT. This codes for CASSLGRVTGNTIYF.

The chain joins TRBV3-1 (or the pseudogene TRBV3-2) to TRBJ1-6; possibly TRBD1 for D (5 bases). The CDR3 consists of 14 residues. V was trimmed by 4 bases and J by 10 bases, leaving 14 bases between them. Germline lookup yields CDR1 LGHDT and CDR2 YNNKEL (reference sequence). DNA for the CDR3: TGTGCCAGCAGCCTCTCCGCGGGGGGATCACCCCTCCACTTT. Translating gives CASSLSAGGSPLHF.

CDR3 residues: CASSDSGTRPTNYGYTF. The CDR3 nucleotides are TGTGCCAGTAGTGATTCCGGGACAAGGCCCACTAACTATGGCTACACCTTC. J is TRBJ1-2 and V is TRBV19; maybe TRBD1 (6 bases). The CDR3 consists of 17 residues. Trimming left V 5 bases short and J 0 bases short, with 19 bases between. Germline CDR1 LNHDA, CDR2 SQIVND (reference sequence).